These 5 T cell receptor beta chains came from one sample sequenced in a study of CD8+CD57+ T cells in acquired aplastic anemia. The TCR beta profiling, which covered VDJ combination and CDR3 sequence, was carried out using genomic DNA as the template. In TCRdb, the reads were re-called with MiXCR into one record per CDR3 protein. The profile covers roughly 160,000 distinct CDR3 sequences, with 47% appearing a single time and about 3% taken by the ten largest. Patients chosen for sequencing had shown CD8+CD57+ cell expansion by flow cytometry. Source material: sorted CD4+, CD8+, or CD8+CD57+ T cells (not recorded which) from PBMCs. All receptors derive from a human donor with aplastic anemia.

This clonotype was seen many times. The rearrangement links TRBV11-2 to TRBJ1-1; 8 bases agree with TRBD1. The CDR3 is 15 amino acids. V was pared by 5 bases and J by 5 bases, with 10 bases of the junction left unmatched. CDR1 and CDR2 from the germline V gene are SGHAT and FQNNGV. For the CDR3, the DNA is TGTGCCAGCAGCCCTTATGACAGGGGATGGACTGAAGCTTTCTTT. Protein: CASSPYDRGWTEAFF.

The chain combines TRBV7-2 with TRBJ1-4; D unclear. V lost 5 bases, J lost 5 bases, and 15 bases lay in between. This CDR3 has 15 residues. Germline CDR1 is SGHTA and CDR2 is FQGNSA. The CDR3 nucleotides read TGTGCCAGCAGCCGTTCGAGGGCGACCAATGAAAAACTGTTTTTT. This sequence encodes CASSRSRATNEKLFF.

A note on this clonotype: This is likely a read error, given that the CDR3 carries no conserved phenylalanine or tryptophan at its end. CDR3 DNA: TGTGCCAGCAGCTTTGAGACTATTGGCTCCTACGAGCAGTACCTC. Translating gives CASSFETIGSYEQYL. The rearrangement uses TRBV7-2 and TRBJ2-7, with a possible D match to TRBD2 (5 bases). With 3 bases removed from V and 0 bases from J, the gap between germline ends came to 12 bases. The germline V gene encodes CDR1 SGHTA and CDR2 FQGNSA. CDR3 length: 15 residues.

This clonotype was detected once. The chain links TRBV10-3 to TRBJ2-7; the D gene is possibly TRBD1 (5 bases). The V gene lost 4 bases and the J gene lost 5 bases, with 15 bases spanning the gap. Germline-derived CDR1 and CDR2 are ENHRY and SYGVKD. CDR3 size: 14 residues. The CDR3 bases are TGTGCCATCAGTGGAGAGGCAGGGTCAGACGAGCAGTACTTC. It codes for CAISGEAGSDEQYF.

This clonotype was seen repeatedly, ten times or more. CDR3 amino acids: CATSDAGANTGELFF. The CDR3 DNA reads TGTGCCACCAGTGACGCCGGGGCAAACACCGGGGAGCTGTTTTTT. The genes are TRBV24-1 and TRBJ2-2, with D possibly called TRBD1 or TRBD2 (5 bases each). The germline V gene encodes CDR1 KGHDR and CDR2 SFDVKD. Deletions cut 4 bases from V and 2 bases from J, with 10 bases between. The CDR3 totals 15 residues.